The 32 T cell receptor beta chains reported below all come from one sample, sequenced in a study of monozygotic twins with inflammatory bowel disease (dated by TCRdb to about 2019). The method was 5' RACE. Sequenced using an Illumina HiSeq 2500. The reads, reprocessed by TCRdb, yield one row per CDR3 protein sequence and no DNA. This sample's table has entries for nearly 450,000 distinct CDR3 sequences. About 2.4% of the sample is in the top ten clones. Sequencing was carried out using blood. The receptors shown here come from a human donor with ulcerative colitis or Crohn's disease, or a healthy co-twin of an affected twin (not recorded which).

The V call is TRBV6-5, the J call TRBJ1-6. This CDR3 spans 13 amino acids. The germline gives CDR1 MNHEY, CDR2 SVGAGI. CDR3 sequence reads: CASSGDGNSPLHF.

The rearrangement joins TRBV9 to TRBJ2-3. CDR1 SGDLS and CDR2 YYNGEE come from the germline V gene. CDR3 length equals 17 residues. CDR3 sequence: CASSVATGEMSTDTQYF.

V gene TRBV12-5 combines with J gene TRBJ2-3. The length of the CDR3 is 14 residues. The V gene's germline CDR1 is LGHNT and CDR2 FRNRAP. The chain's CDR3 is CASGLVGGTDTQYF.

V and J are TRBV5-1 and TRBJ2-1; with no DNA, the TCRdb D assignment of TRBD1 cannot be verified. Germline CDR1 is SGHRS and CDR2 is YFSETQ. The CDR3 is made up of 17 amino acids. CDR3 sequence reads: CASSKNTGGNSYNEQFF.

The J gene is TRBJ2-1, the V gene TRBV29-1; checking the TCRdb D call of TRBD1 is not possible without DNA. The CDR3 is made up of 16 amino acids. Germline V CDR1 and CDR2: SQVTM, ANQGSEA. The CDR3 spells CSVEADFQGENNEQFF.

The chain has TRBV6-2 or TRBV6-3 and TRBJ1-2; lacking DNA, the TRBD1 call made by TCRdb goes unchecked. The length of the CDR3 is 15 residues. Per the germline V gene, CDR1 is MNHEY and CDR2 is SVGEGT. The CDR3 sequence: CASRTGQVLNYGYTF.

The chain uses TRBV5-1 and TRBJ1-1; TCRdb proposes TRBD1, but this gene call is untestable without DNA. Germline V gives CDR1 SGHRS, CDR2 YFSETQ. The CDR3 is 15 residues long. The CDR3: CASSKGGTGNTEAFF.

The chain couples TRBV2 to TRBJ1-1; TCRdb selects TRBD1, and the lack of DNA leaves this call unchecked. Germline V gene sequence: CDR1 SNHLY, CDR2 FYNNEI. The CDR3 length is 15 residues. The CDR3 sequence is CASRGTVRVNTEAFF.

V usage is TRBV11-2 and J usage is TRBJ2-1. Germline loops: CDR1 SGHAT, CDR2 FQNNGV. The length of the CDR3 is 17 residues. The CDR3 protein is CASSFCLSSDCFNEQFF. The full variable domain, completed using reference TRBV11-2 and TRBJ2-1, is EAGVAQSPRYKIIEKRQSVAFWCNPISGHATLYWYQQILGQGPKLLIQFQNNGVVDDSQLPKDRFSAERLKGVDSTLKIQPAKLEDSAVYLCASSFCLSSDCFNEQFFGPGTRLTVL.

The chain joins TRBV6-1 to TRBJ1-5. Germline CDR1 reads MNHNS; CDR2 reads SASEGT. The CDR3 is 15 amino acids. CDR3 loop: CASAGMMGSNQPQHF.

V usage is TRBV29-1 and J usage is TRBJ2-7; checking the TCRdb D call of TRBD1 is not possible without DNA. The CDR3 length is 13 residues. CDR1 and CDR2 (germline): SQVTM, ANQGSEA. This chain's CDR3 is CSVGGGLSYEQYF.

V usage is TRBV5-1 and J usage is TRBJ1-1. This CDR3 comprises 13 residues. Germline V lookup: CDR1 SGHRS, CDR2 YFSETQ. The CDR3 region is CASSLREVTEAFF.

The rearrangement joins TRBV20-1 to TRBJ2-3; lacking DNA, the TRBD2 call made by TCRdb goes unchecked. The CDR3 length is 14 residues. Germline-derived CDR1 and CDR2 are DFQATT and SNEGSKA (reference sequence). CDR3 sequence reads: CSAPNPGGSDTQYF.

The chain couples TRBV6-5 to TRBJ1-1; checking the TCRdb D call of TRBD1 is not possible without DNA. The CDR3 is 16 residues long. In germline, CDR1 is MNHEY, CDR2 SVGAGI. The CDR3 reads CASSYWAGGINTEAFF.

This chain's CDR3 is CASSPFDRDDYEQYF. V and J are TRBV5-6 and TRBJ2-7; with no DNA, the TCRdb D assignment of TRBD1 cannot be verified. The CDR3 length is 15 residues. In germline, CDR1 is SGHDT, CDR2 YYEEEE.

V and J are TRBV18 and TRBJ1-4; with no DNA, the TCRdb D assignment of TRBD1 cannot be verified. Germline lookup yields CDR1 KGHSH and CDR2 LQKENI. The CDR3 has 17 residues. The CDR3 sequence is CASSPRSDRPPGEKLFF.

The chain has TRBV7-9 and TRBJ2-1. CDR3 length: 11 amino acids. CDR1 and CDR2 from the germline V gene are SEHNR and FQNEAQ (reference sequence). The CDR3 is CASSPVGEQFF.

CDR3 in amino acids: CASSHGTGAGQPQHF. The chain links TRBV7-2 to TRBJ1-5; TCRdb gives TRBD1 as the D gene, but with no DNA this cannot be confirmed. This CDR3 spans 15 amino acids. CDR1 is SGHTA, CDR2 FQGNSA, per germline.

V gene TRBV7-2 combines with J gene TRBJ2-3. The CDR3 is made up of 15 amino acids. Germline assignment: CDR1 SGHTA and CDR2 FQGNSA. CDR3 amino acids: CASSFRTRSADTQYF. Based on the CDR3 plus reference TRBV7-2 and TRBJ2-3, the full variable domain is GAGVSQSPSNKVTEKGKDVELRCDPISGHTALYWYRQSLGQGLEFLIYFQGNSAPDKSGLPSDRFSAERTGGSVSTLTIQRTQQEDSAVYLCASSFRTRSADTQYFGPGTRLTVL.

V is TRBV11-1 and J is TRBJ2-5; lacking DNA, the TRBD1 call made by TCRdb goes unchecked. Per the germline V gene, CDR1 is SGHAT and CDR2 is FQDESV (reference sequence). The CDR3 contains 19 residues. The CDR3: CASSPNPGTGGRKGETQYF.

The rearrangement uses TRBV7-2 and TRBJ1-1. There are 15 residues in the CDR3. CDR1 and CDR2 from the germline V gene are SGHTA and FQGNSA. The CDR3 loop is CASSQRAPGYTEAFF.

The rearrangement uses TRBV5-1 and TRBJ2-5; the TCRdb D gene call, TRBD2, has no DNA to confirm it. From germline, CDR1 is SGHRS and CDR2 YFSETQ. The CDR3 has 18 amino acids. The CDR3 here is CASSLNRLAGVRMETQYF.

The rearrangement uses TRBV5-1 and TRBJ2-4; the TRBD1 assignment by TCRdb is unverifiable without DNA. The germline V gene has CDR1 SGHRS and CDR2 YFSETQ. The CDR3 loop spans 16 amino acids. CDR3 sequence reads: CASSQGQMLAKNIQYF.

The V call is TRBV20-1, the J call TRBJ2-1; the TCRdb call, TRBD1, lacks DNA for checking. The CDR3 length is 13 residues. The germline gives CDR1 DFQATT, CDR2 SNEGSKA (reference sequence). CDR3 sequence reads: CSASWDRDNEQFF.

V usage is TRBV20-1 and J usage is TRBJ1-1; TCRdb picks TRBD1, but there is no DNA to check that call. The CDR3 extends over 11 amino acids. The germline CDR1 and CDR2 sequences are DFQATT and SNEGSKA (reference sequence). CDR3 protein: CSATGQGEAFF.

V is TRBV6-2 or TRBV6-3 and J is TRBJ2-1; the D call from TCRdb, TRBD1, cannot be confirmed without DNA. The CDR3 runs 13 residues. CDR1 and CDR2 from the germline V gene are MNHEY and SVGEGT. The CDR3 loop is CASSKRLYNEQFF.

The chain recombines TRBV12-3 or TRBV12-4 with TRBJ2-1; the TRBD1 assignment by TCRdb is unverifiable without DNA. The CDR3 has 13 residues. The CDR3 loop reads CASRRTGVNEQFF.

The V gene is TRBV3-1, the J gene TRBJ2-2; TCRdb's assignment of TRBD2 cannot be checked, as there is no DNA. The V gene's germline CDR1 is LGHDT and CDR2 YNNKEL (reference sequence). The CDR3 consists of 15 residues. The CDR3 protein is CASSQDRAVIGELFF.

The chain carries TRBV4-2 and TRBJ1-6; checking the TCRdb D call of TRBD1 is not possible without DNA. The CDR3 spans 16 residues. Germline V gene lookup returns CDR1 LGHNA and CDR2 YNFKEQ. The CDR3 sequence is CASSQAGKGHSSPLHF.

The chain joins TRBV6-2 or TRBV6-3 to TRBJ2-2; the D call from TCRdb, TRBD1, cannot be confirmed without DNA. This CDR3 spans 17 amino acids. The germline V gene encodes CDR1 MNHEY and CDR2 SVGEGT. The CDR3 is CASSPPRGSYLTGELFF.

V is TRBV12-5 and J is TRBJ2-7; the D call of TRBD1 rests on TCRdb alone, since no DNA is present to check it. Germline lookup yields CDR1 LGHNT and CDR2 FRNRAP. The CDR3 totals 12 residues. This CDR3 is CASGLVHREQYF.

The chain employs TRBV18 and TRBJ2-7. Germline V CDR1 and CDR2: KGHSH, LQKENI. The CDR3 runs to 15 residues. CDR3 sequence: CASSPESISSYEQYF.